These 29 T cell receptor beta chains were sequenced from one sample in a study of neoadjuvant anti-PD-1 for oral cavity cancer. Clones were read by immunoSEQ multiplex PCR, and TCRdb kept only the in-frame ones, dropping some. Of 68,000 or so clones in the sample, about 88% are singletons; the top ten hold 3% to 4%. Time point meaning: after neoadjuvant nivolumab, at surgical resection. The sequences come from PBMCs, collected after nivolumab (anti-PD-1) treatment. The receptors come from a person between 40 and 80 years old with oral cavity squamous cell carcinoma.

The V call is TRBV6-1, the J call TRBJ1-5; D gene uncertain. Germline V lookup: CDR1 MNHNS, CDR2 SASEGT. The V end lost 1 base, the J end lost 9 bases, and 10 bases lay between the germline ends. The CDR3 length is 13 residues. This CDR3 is CASSEDFWRPQHF. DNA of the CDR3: TGTGCCAGCAGTGAAGACTTTTGGCGGCCCCAGCATTTT.

The CDR3 loop reads CASSRLAGGRSSYEQYF. In DNA form, the CDR3 reads TGTGCCAGCAGCAGACTAGCGGGGGGAAGGAGCTCCTACGAGCAGTACTTC. The chain recombines TRBV7-2 with TRBJ2-7; TRBD2 matches at 13 bases. CDR3 length: 17 residues. The V gene end was trimmed by 5 bases and the J gene end by 0 bases; junction bases not matched to a gene: 7. The V gene's germline CDR1 is SGHTA and CDR2 FQGNSA.

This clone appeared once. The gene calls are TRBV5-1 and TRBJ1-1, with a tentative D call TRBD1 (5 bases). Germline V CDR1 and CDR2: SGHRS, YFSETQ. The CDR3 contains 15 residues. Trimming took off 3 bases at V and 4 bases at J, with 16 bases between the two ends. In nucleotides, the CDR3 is TGCGCCAGCAGCTGGAGGACAAGTTTGACCACTGAAGCTTTCTTT. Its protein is CASSWRTSLTTEAFF.

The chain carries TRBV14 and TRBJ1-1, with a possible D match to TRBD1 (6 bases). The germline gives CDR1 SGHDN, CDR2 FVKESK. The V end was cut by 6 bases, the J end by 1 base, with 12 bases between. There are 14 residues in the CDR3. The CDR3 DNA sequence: TGTGCCAGCAGTCAGGGGCTGAGGAACACTGAAGCTTTCTTT. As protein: CASSQGLRNTEAFF.

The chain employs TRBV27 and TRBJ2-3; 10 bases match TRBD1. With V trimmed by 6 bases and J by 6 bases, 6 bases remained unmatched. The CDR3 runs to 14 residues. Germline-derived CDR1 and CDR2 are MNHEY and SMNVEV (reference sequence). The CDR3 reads CASRTTGGIDTQYF. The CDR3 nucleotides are TGTGCCAGCAGGACGACAGGGGGCATCGATACGCAGTATTTT.

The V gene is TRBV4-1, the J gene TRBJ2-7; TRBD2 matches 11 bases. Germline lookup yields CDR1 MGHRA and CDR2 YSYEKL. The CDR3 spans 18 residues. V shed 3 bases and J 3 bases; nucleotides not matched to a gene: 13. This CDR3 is CASSQYLTSGTTIYEQYF. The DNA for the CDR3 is TGCGCCAGCAGCCAGTACTTGACTAGCGGGACGACTATCTACGAGCAGTACTTC.

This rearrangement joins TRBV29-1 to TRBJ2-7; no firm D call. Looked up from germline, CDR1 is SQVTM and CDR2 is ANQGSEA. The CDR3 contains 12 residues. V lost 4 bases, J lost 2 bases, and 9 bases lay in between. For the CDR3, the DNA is TGCAGCGTTGTAGTGCGTGCCTACGAGCAGTACTTC. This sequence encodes CSVVVRAYEQYF.

CDR3 region: CASSLYGDGYYEQYF. The CDR3, as DNA: TGTGCCAGCAGTTTGTATGGGGACGGCTACTACGAGCAGTACTTC. This chain uses TRBV27 with TRBJ2-7, with D perhaps being TRBD1 or TRBD2 (5 bases each). V was cut by 3 bases and J by 3 bases, with 15 bases left in between. This CDR3 spans 15 amino acids. CDR1 is MNHEY, CDR2 SMNVEV, per germline (reference sequence).

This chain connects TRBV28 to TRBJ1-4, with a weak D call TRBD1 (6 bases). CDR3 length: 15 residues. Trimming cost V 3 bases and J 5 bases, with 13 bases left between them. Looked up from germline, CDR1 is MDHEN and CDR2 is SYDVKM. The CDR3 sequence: CASSFGGGVNEKLFF. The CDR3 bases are TGTGCCAGCAGTTTTGGGGGGGGCGTAAATGAAAAACTGTTTTTT.

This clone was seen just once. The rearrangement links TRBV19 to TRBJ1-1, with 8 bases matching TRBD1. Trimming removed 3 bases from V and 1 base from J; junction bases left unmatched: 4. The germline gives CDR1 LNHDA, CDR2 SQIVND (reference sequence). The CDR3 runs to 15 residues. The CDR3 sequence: CASSMTGAPNTEAFF. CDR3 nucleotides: TGTGCCAGTAGTATGACAGGGGCCCCGAACACTGAAGCTTTCTTT. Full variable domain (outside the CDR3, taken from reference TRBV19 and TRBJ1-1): DGGITQSPKYLFRKEGQNVTLSCEQNLNHDAMYWYRQDPGQGLRLIYYSQIVNDFQKGDIAEGYSVSREKKESFPLTVTSAQKNPTAFYLCASSMTGAPNTEAFFGQGTRLTVV.

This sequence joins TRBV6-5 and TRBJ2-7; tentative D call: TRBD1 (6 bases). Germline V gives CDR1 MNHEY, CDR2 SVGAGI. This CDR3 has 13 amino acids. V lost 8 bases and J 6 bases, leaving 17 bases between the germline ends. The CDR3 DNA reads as TGTGCCAGCTATCCCGCAGGGGTAGGCGAGCAGTACTTC. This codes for CASYPAGVGEQYF.

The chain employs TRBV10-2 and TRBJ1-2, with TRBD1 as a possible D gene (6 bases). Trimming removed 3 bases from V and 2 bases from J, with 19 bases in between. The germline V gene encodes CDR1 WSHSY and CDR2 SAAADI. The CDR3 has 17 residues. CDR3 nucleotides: TGCGCCAGCAGTGACCCGACGGGGAGGACAGCAAACTATGGCTACACCTTC. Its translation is CASSDPTGRTANYGYTF.

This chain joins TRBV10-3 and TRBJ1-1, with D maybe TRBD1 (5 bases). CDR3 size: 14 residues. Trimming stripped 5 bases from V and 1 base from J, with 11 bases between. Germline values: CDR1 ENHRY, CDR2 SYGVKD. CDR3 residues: CAISPDGGNTEAFF. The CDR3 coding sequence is TGTGCCATCAGTCCGGACGGGGGGAACACTGAAGCTTTCTTT.

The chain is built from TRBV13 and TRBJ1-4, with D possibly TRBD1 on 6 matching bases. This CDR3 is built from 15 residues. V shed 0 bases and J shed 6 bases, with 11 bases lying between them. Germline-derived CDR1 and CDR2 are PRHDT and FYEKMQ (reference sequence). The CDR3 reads CASSLGRDTHEKLFF. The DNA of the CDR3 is TGTGCCAGCAGCTTAGGCCGGGACACTCATGAAAAACTGTTTTTT. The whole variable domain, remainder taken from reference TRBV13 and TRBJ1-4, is AAGVIQSPRHLIKEKRETATLKCYPIPRHDTVYWYQQGPGQDPQFLISFYEKMQSDKGSIPDRFSAQQFSDYHSELNMSSLELGDSALYFCASSLGRDTHEKLFFGSGTQLSVL.

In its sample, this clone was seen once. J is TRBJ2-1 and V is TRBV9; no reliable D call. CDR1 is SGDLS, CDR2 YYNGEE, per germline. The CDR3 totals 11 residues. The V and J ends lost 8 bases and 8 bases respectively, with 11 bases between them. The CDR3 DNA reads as TGTGCCAGAGGGCAGTGCGATGAGCAGTTCTTC. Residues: CARGQCDEQFF.

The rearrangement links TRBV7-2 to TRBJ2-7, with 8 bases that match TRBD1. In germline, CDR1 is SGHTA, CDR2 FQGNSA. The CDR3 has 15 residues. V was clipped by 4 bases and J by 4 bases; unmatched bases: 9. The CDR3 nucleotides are TGTGCCAGCAGCTCCGGACAGGGTGGGTGGTACGAGCAGTACTTC. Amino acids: CASSSGQGGWYEQYF.

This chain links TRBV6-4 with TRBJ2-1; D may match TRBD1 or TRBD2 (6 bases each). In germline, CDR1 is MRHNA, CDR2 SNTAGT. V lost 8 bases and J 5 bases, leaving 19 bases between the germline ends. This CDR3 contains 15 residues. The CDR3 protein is CASREQGGGDNEQFF. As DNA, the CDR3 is TGTGCCAGCCGCGAACAGGGTGGAGGGGACAATGAGCAGTTCTTC.

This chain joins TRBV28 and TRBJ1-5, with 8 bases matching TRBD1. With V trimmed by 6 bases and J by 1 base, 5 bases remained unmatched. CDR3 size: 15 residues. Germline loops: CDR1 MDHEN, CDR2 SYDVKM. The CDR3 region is CASRAQGASNQPQHF. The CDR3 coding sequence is TGTGCCAGCAGAGCCCAGGGGGCGAGCAATCAGCCCCAGCATTTT.

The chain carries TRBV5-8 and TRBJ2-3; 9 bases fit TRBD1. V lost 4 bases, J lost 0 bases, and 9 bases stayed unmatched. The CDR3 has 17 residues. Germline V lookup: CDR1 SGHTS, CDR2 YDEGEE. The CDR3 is CASSPSGTGISTDTQYF. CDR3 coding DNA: TGTGCCAGCAGCCCATCCGGGACAGGGATCAGCACAGATACGCAGTATTTT. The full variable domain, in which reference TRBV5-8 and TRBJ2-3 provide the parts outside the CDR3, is EAGVTQSPTHLIKTRGQQATLRCSPISGHTSVYWYQQALGLGLQFLLWYDEGEERNRGNFPPRFSGRQFPNYSSELNVNALELEDSALYLCASSPSGTGISTDTQYFGPGTRLTVL.

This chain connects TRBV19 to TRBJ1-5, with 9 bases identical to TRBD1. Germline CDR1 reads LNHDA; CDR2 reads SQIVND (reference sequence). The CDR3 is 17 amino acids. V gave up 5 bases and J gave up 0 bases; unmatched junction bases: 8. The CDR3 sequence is CASSFTRGQGSNQPQHF. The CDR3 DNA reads TGTGCCAGTAGTTTTACCCGGGGACAGGGTAGCAATCAGCCCCAGCATTTT.

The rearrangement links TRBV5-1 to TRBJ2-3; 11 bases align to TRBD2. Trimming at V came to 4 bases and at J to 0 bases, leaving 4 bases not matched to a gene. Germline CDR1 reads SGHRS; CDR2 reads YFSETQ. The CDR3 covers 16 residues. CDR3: CASSPGTSGSTDTQYF. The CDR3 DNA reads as TGCGCCAGCAGCCCAGGGACTAGCGGAAGCACAGATACGCAGTATTTT.

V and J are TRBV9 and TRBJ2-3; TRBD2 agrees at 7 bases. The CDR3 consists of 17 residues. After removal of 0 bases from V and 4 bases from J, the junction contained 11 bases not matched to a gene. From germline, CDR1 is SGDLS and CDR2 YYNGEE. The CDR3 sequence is CASSVEHGLGESDTQYF. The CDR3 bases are TGTGCCAGCAGCGTAGAACATGGACTAGGGGAATCAGATACGCAGTATTTT.

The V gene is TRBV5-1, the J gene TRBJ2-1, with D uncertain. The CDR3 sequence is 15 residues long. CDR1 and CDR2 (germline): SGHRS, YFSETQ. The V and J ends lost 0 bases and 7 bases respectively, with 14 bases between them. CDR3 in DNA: TGCGCCAGCAGCTTGGCCCTCCATAGCATAAATGAGCAGTTCTTC. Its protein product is CASSLALHSINEQFF.

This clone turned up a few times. Here the CDR3 reads CASSLGTSGSVFSYEQYF. DNA of the CDR3: TGCGCCAGCAGCTTGGGAACTAGCGGGAGTGTTTTCTCCTACGAGCAGTACTTC. The chain couples TRBV5-1 to TRBJ2-7; 11 bases align to TRBD2. CDR1 is SGHRS and CDR2 is YFSETQ in the germline V gene. The trim removed 0 bases at V and 0 bases at J, leaving 8 bases unmatched. This CDR3 comprises 18 residues.

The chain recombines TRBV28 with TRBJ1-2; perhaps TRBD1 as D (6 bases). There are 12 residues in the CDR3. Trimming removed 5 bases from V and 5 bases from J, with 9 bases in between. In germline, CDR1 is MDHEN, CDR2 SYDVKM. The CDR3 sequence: CASSIGTYGYTF. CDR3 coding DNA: TGTGCCAGCAGTATCGGGACATATGGCTACACCTTC.

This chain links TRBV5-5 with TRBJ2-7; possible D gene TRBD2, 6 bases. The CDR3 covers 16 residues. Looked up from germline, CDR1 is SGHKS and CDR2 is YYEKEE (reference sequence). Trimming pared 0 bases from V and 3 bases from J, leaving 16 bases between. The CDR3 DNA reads TGTGCCAGCAGCTTGGAGTATGCACCGGGACTCTACGAGCAGTACTTC. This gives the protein CASSLEYAPGLYEQYF.

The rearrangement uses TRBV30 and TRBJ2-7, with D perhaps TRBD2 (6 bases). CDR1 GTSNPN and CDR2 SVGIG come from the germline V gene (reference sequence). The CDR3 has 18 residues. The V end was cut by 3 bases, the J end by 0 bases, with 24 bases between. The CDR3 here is CAWSDPKEGLRDSYEQYF. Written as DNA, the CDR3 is TGTGCCTGGAGCGACCCAAAGGAGGGACTCCGGGACTCCTACGAGCAGTACTTC. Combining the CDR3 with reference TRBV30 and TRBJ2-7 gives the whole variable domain SQTIHQWPATLVQPVGSPLSLECTVEGTSNPNLYWYRQAAGRGLQLLFYSVGIGQISSEVPQNLSASRPQDRQFILSSKKLLLSDSGFYLCAWSDPKEGLRDSYEQYFGPGTRLTVT.

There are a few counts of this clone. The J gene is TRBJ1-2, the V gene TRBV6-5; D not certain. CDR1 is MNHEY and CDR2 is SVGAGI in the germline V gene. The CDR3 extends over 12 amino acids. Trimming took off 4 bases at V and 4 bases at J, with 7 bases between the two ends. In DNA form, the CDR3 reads TGTGCCAGCAGTTCCGCAGCCTATGGCTACACCTTC. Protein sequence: CASSSAAYGYTF.

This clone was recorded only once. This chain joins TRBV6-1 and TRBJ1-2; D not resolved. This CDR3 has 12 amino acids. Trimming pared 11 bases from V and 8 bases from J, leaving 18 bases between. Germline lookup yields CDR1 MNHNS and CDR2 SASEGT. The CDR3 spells CASRESTTGYTF. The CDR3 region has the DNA TGTGCCTCAAGGGAGTCAACGACGGGCTACACCTTC.